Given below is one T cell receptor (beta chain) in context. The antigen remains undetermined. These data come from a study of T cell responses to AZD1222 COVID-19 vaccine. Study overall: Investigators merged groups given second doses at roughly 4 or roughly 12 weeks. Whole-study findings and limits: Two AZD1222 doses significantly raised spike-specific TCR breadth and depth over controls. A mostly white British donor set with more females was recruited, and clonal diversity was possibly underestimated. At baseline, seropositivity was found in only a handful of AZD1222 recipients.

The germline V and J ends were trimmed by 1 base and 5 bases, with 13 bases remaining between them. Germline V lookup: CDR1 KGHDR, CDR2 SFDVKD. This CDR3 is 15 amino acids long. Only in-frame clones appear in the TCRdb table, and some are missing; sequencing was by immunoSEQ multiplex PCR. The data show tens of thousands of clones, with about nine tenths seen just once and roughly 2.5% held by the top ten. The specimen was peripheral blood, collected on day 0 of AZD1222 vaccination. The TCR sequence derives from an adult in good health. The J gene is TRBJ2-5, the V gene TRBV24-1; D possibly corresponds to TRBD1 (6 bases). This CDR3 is CATSDFIQGRETQYF. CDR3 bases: TGTGCCACCAGTGATTTTATACAGGGAAGGGAGACCCAGTACTTC.